This T cell receptor (beta chain) was obtained from a study of T cells after yellow fever vaccination. Germline-derived CDR1 and CDR2 are SGHTA and FQGNSA. This CDR3 has 14 amino acids. J gave up 0 bases and V 6 bases, and 2 bases lay outside the gene matches. MiXCR, run by TCRdb on the 5' RACE reads, gives a single entry per CDR3 protein. The data contain about 340,000 distinct CDR3 sequences, around an eighth of them singletons. This clonotype was counted ten times or more. Its target is unknown. Whole-study findings and limits: The study noted that FACS-sorted repertoires could contain abundant clonotypes contaminating from the bulk population.

The clonotype was recovered from a man aged 18-30 years who received the YFV17D yellow fever vaccine. The J gene is TRBJ2-3, the V gene TRBV7-2; 8 bases match TRBD2. The sample here was CD4+ T cells sorted from PBMCs, taken 15 days after the yellow fever booster vaccination. The CDR3 region is CASRKRGSTDTQYF. Here the CDR3 DNA reads TGTGCCAGCAGGAAGCGGGGGAGCACAGATACGCAGTATTTT.